A selection of T cell receptor beta chains follows, all from one sample in a study of OX40 agonist ivuxolimab in advanced cancers. Some clones are missing from TCRdb's copy, which holds only in-frame ones; the method was immunoSEQ multiplex PCR. The data hold some 130,000 clones, with approximately 90% observed a single time. The sequences come from CD4+ or CD8+ T cells sorted from blood, collected in a trial of the OX40 agonist ivuxolimab. These receptors were taken from an adult with an advanced solid tumor such as melanoma, head and neck, liver or kidney cancer. Both conserved end residues are trimmed from each CDR3. The order of the fields is CDR3 protein, J gene, D gene, clone size, CDR3 length, V gene. A D gene is named only where the DNA matches it firmly. Clone size appears in some rows only: once, few, many, or a class for an expanded clone.

SVESEGLPQH,TRBJ1-5,NA,NA,10,TRBV29-1
ASSPGQGYQETQY,TRBJ2-5,TRBD1,NA,13,TRBV7-3
ASSESESGANVLT,TRBJ2-6,NA,NA,13,TRBV2
ASSGPTSGDRYEQF,TRBJ2-1,TRBD2,NA,14,TRBV19
ASSYLLRRQY,TRBJ2-7,NA,NA,10,TRBV28
AWSQPRTRGG,TRBJ2-7,NA,NA,10,TRBV30
ASSQAFDRSNQPQH,TRBJ1-5,NA,NA,14,TRBV4-2
ASSFPTDTQY,TRBJ2-3,NA,NA,10,TRBV5-1
ASRQGHPNTEAF,TRBJ1-1,NA,NA,12,TRBV19
ASSWNPTRGDYGYT,TRBJ1-2,NA,NA,14,TRBV5-1
ASSLGSSGSSYEQY,TRBJ2-7,TRBD2,NA,14,TRBV5-1
ASSEQLLNTGELF,TRBJ2-2,NA,NA,13,TRBV2
ASSQDGRGWGTDTQY,TRBJ2-3,NA,NA,15,TRBV14
AWSSSIRDEQF,TRBJ2-1,NA,NA,11,TRBV30
ASSPPTDNYGYT,TRBJ1-2,NA,NA,12,TRBV18
ASSFLGAITANYGYT,TRBJ1-2,NA,NA,15,TRBV28
ASSKDGGTSGSAGSNTGELF,TRBJ2-2,NA,once,20,TRBV21-1
ASSLSRTGVVEQY,TRBJ2-7,TRBD1,NA,13,TRBV5-4
ASSLPPTTEAF,TRBJ1-1,NA,NA,11,TRBV28
AWRWRLGLRLTQY,TRBJ2-3,NA,few,13,TRBV30
ASSGGPSGSGANVLT,TRBJ2-6,NA,NA,15,TRBV2
ASSRDGTAGGNTIY,TRBJ1-3,NA,NA,14,TRBV9
ASSQDPLRAATNEKLF,TRBJ1-4,NA,NA,16,TRBV4-2
ASSEPGRSTEAF,TRBJ1-1,NA,NA,12,TRBV25-1
ASTLGPDGQPQH,TRBJ1-5,NA,NA,12,TRBV6-6
ASSPGTGTNQPQH,TRBJ1-5,TRBD1,NA,13,TRBV14
ASISGGNEQF,TRBJ2-1,TRBD1,NA,10,TRBV19
ASSLALGQGFRGYT,TRBJ1-2,NA,NA,14,TRBV7-2
ASSTGLAKTSSYNEQF,TRBJ2-1,TRBD2,NA,16,TRBV19
ASSLAGGHQPQH,TRBJ1-5,TRBD1,NA,12,TRBV7-9
ATNVGQGNSPLH,TRBJ1-6,TRBD1,NA,12,TRBV2
ASSTVNYGYT,TRBJ1-2,NA,NA,10,TRBV9
ASSYAAVNTEAF,TRBJ1-1,NA,NA,12,TRBV6-6
ASSLGQNTEAF,TRBJ1-1,NA,NA,11,TRBV13
ASSSDRGTYGYT,TRBJ1-2,TRBD1,NA,12,TRBV7-2
ASSMGLRERYEQY,TRBJ2-7,NA,NA,13,TRBV19
ASSPDRATEAF,TRBJ1-1,TRBD1,once,11,TRBV5-1
ASSAYPRQEIEAF,TRBJ1-1,NA,NA,13,TRBV9
ATSGGRAGHYEQY,NA,NA,NA,13,TRBV15
ASSPKTGWKETQY,TRBJ2-5,TRBD1,NA,13,TRBV18
ASSLDSQSTDTQY,TRBJ2-3,NA,NA,13,TRBV5-1
ASSVRDSTTEAF,TRBJ1-1,TRBD1,NA,12,TRBV18
ASSQEGHYNQPQH,TRBJ1-5,NA,NA,13,TRBV4-2
AFRSDRGNNEQF,TRBJ2-1,TRBD1,NA,12,TRBV10-3
ASSWSGSNQPQH,TRBJ1-5,NA,few,12,TRBV2
ASSLMTLGYT,TRBJ1-2,NA,NA,10,TRBV28
ASAPGTGKQPQH,TRBJ1-5,TRBD1,once,12,TRBV6-5
ASSQTFEQY,TRBJ2-7,NA,NA,9,TRBV28
ASSLRGSTGELF,TRBJ2-2,NA,once,12,TRBV4-2
ASSPAQNTGELF,TRBJ2-2,NA,NA,12,TRBV28
ASNGGGYTEAF,TRBJ1-1,NA,NA,11,TRBV7-9
ASSLDRADYEQY,TRBJ2-7,TRBD1,NA,12,TRBV27
ASSVQGQAGTGELF,TRBJ2-2,TRBD1,NA,14,TRBV9
ASSLADFSYNEQF,TRBJ2-1,NA,NA,13,TRBV7-8